The rows below give T cell receptor beta chains drawn from one sample of a study of Graves' ophthalmopathy and Graves' hyperthyroidism. TCRdb reprocessed the multiplex PCR reads with MiXCR, giving one entry per CDR3 protein. The sample includes around 590,000 distinct CDR3 sequences, roughly 40% of them seen just once. The source material was peripheral blood or thyroid tissue (not recorded which). The receptors derive from an adult man with Graves' hyperthyroidism. Each CDR3 is given with its conserved first and last residue. The D gene is left open where the match is weak. Some rows have no size entry. The others give once, few or many, or a class for an expanded clone.

v_call	j_call	clone_size	d_call	cdr3_nt	cdr3_aa
TRBV10-1	TRBJ2-5	many	TRBD1	TGCGCCAGCAGTGAATTGGGACAGGGATTAGACCAAGAGACCCAGTACTTC	CASSELGQGLDQETQYF
TRBV27	TRBJ2-5	few	-	TGTGCCAGCAGTCCCCGCATGCTACTAGGATTAGAGACCCAGTACTTC	CASSPRMLLGLETQYF
TRBV29-1	TRBJ2-5	many	-	TGCAGCGTTGTGCTGGCAGGGAGGGAGACCCAGTACTTC	CSVVLAGRETQYF
TRBV2	TRBJ2-7	many	TRBD1	TGTGCCAGCAATCTACAGGGGGACGAGCAGTACTTC	CASNLQGDEQYF
TRBV9	TRBJ1-1	few	TRBD1	TGTGCCAGCAGCCCCCGAAGGACAGGGGGTGAAGCTTTCTTT	CASSPRRTGGEAFF
TRBV7-2	TRBJ1-5	many	-	TGTGCCAGCAGCTTAGACTACAATCAGCCCCAGCATTTT	CASSLDYNQPQHF
TRBV14	TRBJ2-2	-	-	TGTGCCAGCAGCCAAGATTTAGTGGCTAGTAGCGGGGAGCTGTTTTTT	CASSQDLVASSGELFF
TRBV29-1	TRBJ2-7	many	-	TGCAGCGTTGAACTCGGAGGGAGAACATACGAGCAGTACTTC	CSVELGGRTYEQYF
TRBV13	TRBJ2-3	few	-	TGTGCCAGCAGCGCCCCAACCTCGGGCGATACGCAGTATTTT	CASSAPTSGDTQYF
TRBV3-1	TRBJ1-2	many	-	TGTGCCAGCAGCCACGACAGACTCGATAACTATGGCTACACCTTC	CASSHDRLDNYGYTF
TRBV24-1	TRBJ1-2	many	-	TGTGCCACCAGTGATAAAATCGGACAGTCCTATGGCTACACCTTC	CATSDKIGQSYGYTF
TRBV11-2	TRBJ2-2	few	TRBD2	TGTGCCAGCAGCTTGACTAGCGGGGGGCTGTTTTTT	CASSLTSGGLFF
TRBV12-3/TRBV12-4	TRBJ2-7	-	TRBD1	TGTGCCAGCTCACCCCCGACAGGGGATTTCTACGAGCAGTACTTC	CASSPPTGDFYEQYF
TRBV5-8	TRBJ1-6	many	-	TGTGCCAGCAGCTTGGTTACGAATTCACCCCTCCACTTT	CASSLVTNSPLHF
TRBV25-1	TRBJ1-6	-	-	TGTGCCAGCAGCTTCAGAGGACGGGGAAGCTCCTATAATTCACCCCTCCACTTT	CASSFRGRGSSYNSPLHF
TRBV29-1	TRBJ2-6	-	TRBD1	TGCAGCGTTGAAGCCATGGGACAGGGGGCCTACGTCCTGACTTTC	CSVEAMGQGAYVLTF
TRBV7-8	TRBJ2-7	few	TRBD2	TGTGCCAGCAGCCCTTTACCAGCGGGGCCCCGCAATGAGCAGTACTTC	CASSPLPAGPRNEQYF
TRBV6-5	TRBJ2-2	few	-	TGTGCCAGCAGTTACCTTGGGACTCGGAGCACCGGGGAGCTGTTTTTT	CASSYLGTRSTGELFF
TRBV25-1	TRBJ1-5	once	TRBD1	TGTGCCAGCAAACCGGGACAGGGGGTTCAGCCCCAGCATTTT	CASKPGQGVQPQHF
TRBV24-1	TRBJ2-3	-	TRBD2	TGTGCCACCAGTGATTTCGGGCTAGCGGGAGTGGAAGATACGCAGTATTTT	CATSDFGLAGVEDTQYF
TRBV9	TRBJ1-3	-	-	TGTGCCAGCAGCGGAGAGGGGCTTCGAAACACCATATATTTT	CASSGEGLRNTIYF
TRBV5-1	TRBJ1-3	few	-	TGCGCCAGCAGCGTAGACAGGCCCCTCTCTGGAAACACCATATATTTT	CASSVDRPLSGNTIYF
TRBV19	TRBJ2-2	-	-	TGTGCCAGTAGTATCAGTCGGGGGCCCGGGGAGCTGTTTTTT	CASSISRGPGELFF
TRBV10-3	TRBJ2-7	-	TRBD2	TGTGCCATCGGTCTAGCGGCGTATGAGCAGTACTTC	CAIGLAAYEQYF
TRBV9	TRBJ2-1	-	-	TGTGCCAGCAGCGGGGGGGCAGGGGTTGAGCAGTTCTTC	CASSGGAGVEQFF
TRBV28	TRBJ2-7	-	-	TGTGCCAGCAGTTTATGGGGGACGATCTCCTACGAGCAGTACTTC	CASSLWGTISYEQYF
TRBV29-1	TRBJ2-7	many	-	TGCAGCGTTGAACTGGCAGGGGCCTACGAGCAGTACTTC	CSVELAGAYEQYF
TRBV7-9	TRBJ2-3	-	TRBD2	TGTGCCAGCAGCGTGGTGCCGGGACTACTAAGCACAGATACGCAGTATTTT	CASSVVPGLLSTDTQYF
TRBV10-3	TRBJ1-2	-	-	TGTGCCATCAGGATGGGGGCAGTCGGCTACACCTTC	CAIRMGAVGYTF
TRBV29-1	TRBJ2-5	-	TRBD1	TGCAGCGTTGATGGGACAGGGGTGGAGACCCAGTACTTC	CSVDGTGVETQYF
TRBV2	TRBJ1-2	-	-	TGTGCCAGCAGCCTCTCTGGAAACACCTTC	CASSLSGNTF
TRBV29-1	TRBJ2-3	-	TRBD2	TGCAGCGTGGGACTAGCCCCTACGCAGTATTTT	CSVGLAPTQYF
TRBV20-1	TRBJ2-5	many	-	TGCAGTGCTAGTCCGCCGGTAGGAGGACAAGAGACCCAGTACTTC	CSASPPVGGQETQYF
TRBV19	TRBJ2-3	-	TRBD2	TGTGCCAGCAGCCCCATAGCGGGGCCCTCCTACAATGAGCAGTATTTT	CASSPIAGPSYNEQYF
TRBV29-1	TRBJ2-2	-	-	TGCAGCGTTGTAGGGGGAGAAGCCGGGGAGCTGTTTTTT	CSVVGGEAGELFF
TRBV7-7	TRBJ2-5	many	TRBD1	TGTGCTAGCAGCTTGAACAGGGGGCGCTCGGAGACCCAGTACTTC	CASSLNRGRSETQYF
TRBV7-9	TRBJ2-6	-	-	TGTGCCAGCAGCAAGGACCCCTCTGGGGCCAACGTCCTGACTTTC	CASSKDPSGANVLTF
TRBV7-9	TRBJ1-4	many	-	TGTGCCAGCAGCCGTAGCAGGGGTACTAATGAAAAACTGTTTTTT	CASSRSRGTNEKLFF
TRBV5-6	TRBJ1-1	many	-	TGTGCCAGCAGCTTGCATTGGGACGCCACTGAAGCTTTCTTT	CASSLHWDATEAFF
TRBV24-1	TRBJ2-5	few	TRBD2	TGTGCCACCAGTGATTTTGGGCCTAGCGGGGAGACAGAGACCCAGTACTTC	CATSDFGPSGETETQYF
TRBV29-1	TRBJ1-2	-	-	TGCAGCCCTCCTTGGGCAGGGTCGCACGGAGGCTACACCTTC	CSPPWAGSHGGYTF
TRBV9	TRBJ1-2	many	-	TGTGCCAGCAGCGTAGGGGGCCCCCTTTATGGCTACACCTTC	CASSVGGPLYGYTF
TRBV2	TRBJ1-1	many	TRBD1	TGTGCCAGCAGTGAGTTTCTGGGACAGGGAAAAGCGGGCACTGAAGCTTTCTTT	CASSEFLGQGKAGTEAFF
TRBV5-6	TRBJ1-2	many	-	TGTGCCAGCAGCTTGGGCACCAGTAACTATGGCTACACCTTC	CASSLGTSNYGYTF